Each of the 23 T cell receptor beta chains below was sequenced from the same sample in a study of blood T cells in healthy people across ages. Primers used in a second PCR of roughly 6 to 12 cycles were a sample-barcoded 5' primer and a J-beta primer mix. TCRdb redid the calling of the 5' RACE reads with MiXCR, one entry per CDR3 protein. Counted here are about 830,000 distinct CDR3 sequences, 60% to 80% occurring once; the ten biggest clones make up around 30%. The sample comprised blood. The receptors were sampled from a man aged 25 to 45 in good health.

As regards this clonotype: One end of the junction is discordant with germline, which a read error may explain. This chain links TRBV6-5 with TRBJ1-2; perhaps TRBD1 as D (5 bases). This CDR3 spans 14 amino acids. Germline V gene sequence: CDR1 MNHEY, CDR2 SVGAGI. The CDR3 sequence: CASTSGRGNYGYTF. Written as DNA, the CDR3 is TGTGCCAGCACCTCAGGGCGGGGAAACTACGGCTACACCTTC.

The chain has TRBV20-1 and TRBJ2-5; TRBD2 agrees at 14 bases. V dropped 6 bases and J dropped 2; count of bases not matched to a gene: 8. The CDR3 loop spans 16 amino acids. From germline, CDR1 is DFQATT and CDR2 SNEGSKA (reference sequence). CDR3 protein: CSADGTSGGLQETQYF. The CDR3 bases are TGCAGTGCCGACGGGACTAGCGGGGGCCTTCAAGAGACCCAGTACTTC.

This clonotype has more than one count but fewer than ten. V gene TRBV4-3 combines with J gene TRBJ1-2, with TRBD1 as a possible D gene (5 bases). CDR3 length: 14 amino acids. V lost 0 bases, J lost 6 bases, and 11 bases lay in between. CDR1 is LGHNA and CDR2 is YSLEER in the germline V gene. This chain's CDR3 is CASSQDLRGDGYTF. The CDR3 bases are TGCGCCAGCAGCCAAGATCTGAGGGGAGATGGCTACACCTTC.

On this clonotype: One end of the junction is discordant with germline, which a read error may explain. The J gene is TRBJ2-3, the V gene TRBV12-3 or TRBV12-4; 8 nucleotides agree with TRBD1. The CDR3 spans 15 residues. The CDR3 sequence: CVSSPTAGGTDTQYF. In nucleotides, the CDR3 is TGTGTCAGCAGTCCAACGGCAGGGGGCACGGATACGCAGTATTTT.

This clonotype was detected only a few times. This chain links TRBV20-1 with TRBJ2-7; D possibly corresponds to TRBD1 (5 bases). The DNA matches TRBJ2-5 better at its end, which makes the J call doubtful. This CDR3 comprises 15 residues. CDR1 is DFQATT, CDR2 SNEGSKA, per germline (reference sequence). For the CDR3, the DNA is TGCAGTGCCCGAATTCCCGAGCAGGGCTGGGAGACCCAGTACTTC. Amino acid sequence: CSARIPEQGWETQYF.

V and J are TRBV5-1 and TRBJ1-2; possible D gene TRBD1, 6 bases. The CDR3 covers 16 residues. The V end was cut by 2 bases, the J end by 8 bases, with 22 bases between. Germline CDR1 and CDR2: SGHRS and YFSETQ. CDR3 nucleotides: TGCGCCAGCAGCTTCGAACCGGACAGACCTTATTGGGGCTACACCTTC. As protein: CASSFEPDRPYWGYTF.

Ten or more counts support this clonotype. The V call is TRBV5-1, the J call TRBJ1-5; D unclear. This CDR3 spans 13 amino acids. Trimming stripped 4 bases from V and 3 bases from J, with 8 bases between. Per the germline V gene, CDR1 is SGHRS and CDR2 is YFSETQ. The CDR3 sequence: CASSPGVNQPQHF. Written as DNA, the CDR3 is TGCGCCAGCAGCCCCGGTGTCAATCAGCCCCAGCATTTT.

The sample holds a few counts of this clonotype. The V call is TRBV7-2, the J call TRBJ1-2; the D gene is possibly TRBD1 (5 bases). This CDR3 spans 16 amino acids. In germline, CDR1 is SGHTA, CDR2 FQGNSA. The V gene lost 5 bases and the J gene lost 0 bases, with 16 bases spanning the gap. CDR3 residues: CASSPRGGGANYGYTF. For the CDR3, the DNA is TGTGCCAGCAGCCCGCGGGGTGGGGGTGCTAACTATGGCTACACCTTC.

The V call is TRBV9, the J call TRBJ2-4; the D gene is possibly TRBD1 (5 bases). The germline CDR1 and CDR2 sequences are SGDLS and YYNGEE. Trimming stripped 0 bases from V and 13 bases from J, with 26 bases between. The CDR3 extends over 17 amino acids. CDR3 nucleotide sequence: TGTGCCAGCAGCGTAGGTCTTATGGGGCCGCGACTTGGGGAACAGTACTTC. Its protein product is CASSVGLMGPRLGEQYF.

This chain uses TRBV4-3 with TRBJ2-7; D gene ambiguous. The tail of the sequence fits TRBJ2-5 better, so the J call may be wrong. Germline V gene sequence: CDR1 LGHNA, CDR2 YSLEER. CDR3 size: 15 residues. In DNA, the CDR3 is TGCGCCAGCAGCCAAGAAACCGCCCCCGTGGAGACCCAGTACTTC. Its translation: CASSQETAPVETQYF.

In this sample, this clonotype turned up a few times. This chain links TRBV6-2 or TRBV6-3 with TRBJ1-2; 9 bases line up with TRBD1. Germline V lookup: CDR1 MNHEY, CDR2 SVGEGT. CDR3 length: 15 amino acids. Trimming at V came to 6 bases and at J to 7 bases, leaving 12 bases not matched to a gene. CDR3 protein: CASRPDRGRLSGYTF. The CDR3, as DNA: TGTGCCAGCAGACCGGACAGGGGCCGCCTCTCTGGCTACACCTTC.

The chain links TRBV4-3 to TRBJ2-5; 8 bases are a match to TRBD2. The J call could be wrong; TRBJ2-7 is a better fit for the DNA end. CDR1 and CDR2 from the germline V gene are LGHNA and YSLEER. The length of the CDR3 is 15 residues. CDR3 coding DNA: TGCGCCAGCAGCCAAGCTCGGGGGGGTCTCTACGAGCAGTACTTC. It encodes CASSQARGGLYEQYF.

This rearrangement joins TRBV5-1 to TRBJ2-3; no definite D call. The CDR3 is 14 amino acids. The V end lost 0 bases, the J end lost 0 bases, and 5 bases lay between the germline ends. The germline V gene has CDR1 SGHRS and CDR2 YFSETQ. The DNA for the CDR3 is TGCGCCAGCAGCTTGGAAGTTAGCACAGATACGCAGTATTTT. Its translation is CASSLEVSTDTQYF.

The rearrangement joins TRBV10-3 to TRBJ1-4; weak D call: TRBD1 (6 bases). CDR1 is ENHRY and CDR2 is SYGVKD in the germline V gene. Trimming pared 3 bases from V and 6 bases from J, leaving 11 bases between. CDR3 length: 14 residues. The CDR3 bases are TGTGCCATCAGTGAAAGAGGGGGAGATGAAAAACTGTTTTTT. Amino acids: CAISERGGDEKLFF.

The chain uses TRBV9 and TRBJ1-2; D remains unclear. Trimming shortened V by 3 bases and J by 0 bases, and 12 bases separated the two germline ends. The CDR3 is 15 amino acids. In germline, CDR1 is SGDLS, CDR2 YYNGEE. CDR3 sequence reads: CASSGAGSSNYGYTF. The CDR3 region has the DNA TGTGCCAGCAGCGGCGCAGGTTCGTCTAACTATGGCTACACCTTC.

V and J are TRBV4-1 and TRBJ2-7; TRBD2 matches at 11 bases. Trimming at V came to 3 bases and at J to 0 bases, leaving 7 bases not matched to a gene. Germline V gives CDR1 MGHRA, CDR2 YSYEKL. The CDR3 is made up of 17 amino acids. Here the CDR3 reads CASSQLAGGPSSYEQYF. CDR3 DNA: TGCGCCAGCAGCCAGCTAGCGGGGGGTCCTAGCTCCTACGAGCAGTACTTC.

CDR3 protein: CASSIAGATGTQYF. CDR3 coding DNA: TGTGCCAGCAGTATTGCGGGGGCTACAGGCACGCAGTATTTT. The chain carries TRBV25-1 and TRBJ2-3, with a tentative D call TRBD2 (7 bases). V was pared by 5 bases and J by 9 bases, with 18 bases between. The CDR3 totals 14 residues. From germline, CDR1 is MGHDK and CDR2 SYGVNS.

The gene calls are TRBV24-1 and TRBJ2-2; possible D gene TRBD2, 6 bases. The CDR3 is 13 amino acids. Trimming left V 8 bases short and J 3 bases short, with 9 bases between. Germline V gene sequence: CDR1 KGHDR, CDR2 SFDVKD. CDR3 sequence: CATTWGDTGELFF. The CDR3 nucleotides are TGTGCCACCACCTGGGGGGACACCGGGGAGCTGTTTTTT.

The rearrangement joins TRBV4-3 to TRBJ1-2; D gene uncertain. CDR1 LGHNA and CDR2 YSLEER come from the germline V gene. Trimming pared 3 bases from V and 2 bases from J, leaving 13 bases between. The CDR3 sequence is 15 residues long. The CDR3 is CASSHGRTVNYGYTF. For the CDR3, the DNA is TGCGCCAGCAGCCACGGCCGGACGGTAAACTATGGCTACACCTTC.

The rearrangement uses TRBV5-1 and TRBJ2-5, with 7 nucleotides matching TRBD2. Germline CDR1 reads SGHRS; CDR2 reads YFSETQ. The CDR3 is 14 residues long. After removal of 3 bases from V and 4 bases from J, the junction contained 6 bases not matched to a gene. CDR3 nucleotides: TGCGCCAGCAGCTGGGGCGGGAGAGGAGAGACCCAGTACTTC. Translation gives CASSWGGRGETQYF.

The chain uses TRBV7-9 and TRBJ1-1; 8 bases line up with TRBD1. From germline, CDR1 is SEHNR and CDR2 FQNEAQ (reference sequence). J was trimmed by 3 bases and V by 4 bases; bases with no gene match: 7. This CDR3 spans 15 amino acids. CDR3 amino acids: CASSSWTGRHTEAFF. The CDR3 DNA follows: TGTGCCAGCAGCTCATGGACAGGGCGTCACACTGAAGCTTTCTTT.

The chain joins TRBV25-1 to TRBJ2-5; D not certain. Trimming shortened V by 6 bases and J by 0 bases, and 17 bases separated the two germline ends. The CDR3 extends over 16 amino acids. Germline V gene lookup returns CDR1 MGHDK and CDR2 SYGVNS. CDR3 DNA sequence: TGTGCCAGCAGAAAAGGTCGGGTGGCCCACCAAGAGACCCAGTACTTC. Its protein is CASRKGRVAHQETQYF.

The chain uses TRBV20-1 and TRBJ2-4; the D gene is possibly TRBD1 (6 bases). TRBJ2-7 matches the DNA end more closely, so the J call is doubtful. The germline CDR1 and CDR2 sequences are DFQATT and SNEGSKA (reference sequence). This CDR3 comprises 14 residues. Here the CDR3 reads CSAFLQGTTYEQYF. CDR3 DNA: TGCAGTGCTTTCCTCCAGGGGACCACCTACGAGCAGTACTTC.